The 3 T cell receptor beta chains given below trace back to one sample, sequenced in a study of blood T cell repertoires in COVID-19. Profiling relied on immunoSEQ multiplex PCR, and the TCRdb table lists in-frame clones only, not all of them. The sample lists around 180,000 clones; around 85% were seen once. Sequences were obtained from peripheral blood. These receptors were obtained from a man between 65 and 80 years old with active or convalescent COVID-19.

The chain has TRBV5-4 and TRBJ1-5; D not resolved. The CDR3 length is 15 residues. Germline CDR1 and CDR2: SGHNT and YYREEE (reference sequence). V was pared by 1 base and J by 2 bases, with 10 bases between. The DNA for the CDR3 is TGTGCCAGCAGCTTGTACGCGGATCGCAATCAGCCCCAGCATTTT. Translating it yields CASSLYADRNQPQHF.

The V and J genes are TRBV5-1 and TRBJ1-2; D not resolved. The germline CDR1 and CDR2 sequences are SGHRS and YFSETQ. This CDR3 region has 11 residues. The ends were cut back, 1 base at V and 7 bases at J, with 5 bases in the middle. CDR3 residues: CASSLNGGYTF. The DNA for the CDR3 is TGCGCCAGCAGCTTGAACGGTGGCTACACCTTC.

The V and J genes are TRBV14 and TRBJ2-7, with TRBD2 as a possible D gene (5 bases). Trimming pared 0 bases from V and 3 bases from J, leaving 9 bases between. The CDR3 is made up of 14 amino acids. The germline V gene encodes CDR1 SGHDN and CDR2 FVKESK. In DNA form, the CDR3 reads TGTGCCAGCAGCCAAGATGGCGGGTACTACGAGCAGTACTTC. Translated, it gives CASSQDGGYYEQYF.